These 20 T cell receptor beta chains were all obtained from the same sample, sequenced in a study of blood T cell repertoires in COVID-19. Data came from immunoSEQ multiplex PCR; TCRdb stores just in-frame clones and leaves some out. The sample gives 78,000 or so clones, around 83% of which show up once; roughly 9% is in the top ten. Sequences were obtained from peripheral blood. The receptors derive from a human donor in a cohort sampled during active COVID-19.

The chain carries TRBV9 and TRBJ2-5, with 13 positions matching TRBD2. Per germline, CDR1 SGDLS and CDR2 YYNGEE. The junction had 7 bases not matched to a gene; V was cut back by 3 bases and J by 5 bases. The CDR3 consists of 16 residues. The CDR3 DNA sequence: TGTGCCAGCAGCGCAACTAGCGGGGGGGTGCTGGAGACCCAGTACTTC. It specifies CASSATSGGVLETQYF.

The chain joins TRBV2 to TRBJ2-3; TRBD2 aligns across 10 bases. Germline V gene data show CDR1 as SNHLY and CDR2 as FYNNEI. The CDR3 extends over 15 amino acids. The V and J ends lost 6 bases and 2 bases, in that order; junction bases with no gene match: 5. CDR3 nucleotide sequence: TGTGCCAGCAGGAAGCGGGGGGGCGACACAGATACGCAGTATTTT. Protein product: CASRKRGGDTDTQYF.

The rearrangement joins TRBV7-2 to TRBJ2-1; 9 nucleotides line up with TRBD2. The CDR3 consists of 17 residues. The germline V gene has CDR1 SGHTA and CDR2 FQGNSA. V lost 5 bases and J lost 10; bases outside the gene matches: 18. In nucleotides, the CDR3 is TGTGCCAGCAGCCCCATCCTCTTGCGGGGGGGCAAGGGAGAGCAGTTCTTC. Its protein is CASSPILLRGGKGEQFF.

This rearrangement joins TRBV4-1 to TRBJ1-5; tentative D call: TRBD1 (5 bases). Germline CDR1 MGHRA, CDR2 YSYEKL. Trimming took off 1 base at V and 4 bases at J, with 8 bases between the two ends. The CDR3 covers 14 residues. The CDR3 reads CASSQGGANQPQHF. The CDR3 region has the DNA TGCGCCAGCAGCCAAGGCGGGGCTAATCAGCCCCAGCATTTT.

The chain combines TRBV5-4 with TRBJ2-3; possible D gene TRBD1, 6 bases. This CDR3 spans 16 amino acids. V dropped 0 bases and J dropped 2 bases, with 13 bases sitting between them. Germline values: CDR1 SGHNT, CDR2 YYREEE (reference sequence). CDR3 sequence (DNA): TGTGCCAGCAGCTTGGGGGACACCCTCCTCACAGATACGCAGTATTTT. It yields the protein CASSLGDTLLTDTQYF.

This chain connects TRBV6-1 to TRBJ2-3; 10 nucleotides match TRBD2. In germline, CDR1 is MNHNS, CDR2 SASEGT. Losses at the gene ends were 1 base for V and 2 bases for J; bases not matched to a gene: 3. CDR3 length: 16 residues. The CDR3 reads CASSEVGTSATDTQYF. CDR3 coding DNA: TGTGCCAGCAGTGAAGTCGGGACTAGCGCCACAGATACGCAGTATTTT.

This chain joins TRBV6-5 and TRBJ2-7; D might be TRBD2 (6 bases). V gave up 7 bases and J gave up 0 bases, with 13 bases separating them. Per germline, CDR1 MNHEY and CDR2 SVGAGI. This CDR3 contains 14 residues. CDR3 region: CASIGRGSSYEQYF. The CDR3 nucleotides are TGTGCCAGCATTGGACGGGGGAGCTCCTACGAGCAGTACTTC.

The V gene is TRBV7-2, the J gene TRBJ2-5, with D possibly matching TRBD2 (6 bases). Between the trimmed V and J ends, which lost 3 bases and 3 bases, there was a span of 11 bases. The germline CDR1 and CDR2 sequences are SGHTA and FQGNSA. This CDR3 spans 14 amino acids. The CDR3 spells CASSFGTSEETQYF. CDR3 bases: TGTGCCAGCAGCTTTGGGACTTCCGAAGAGACCCAGTACTTC.

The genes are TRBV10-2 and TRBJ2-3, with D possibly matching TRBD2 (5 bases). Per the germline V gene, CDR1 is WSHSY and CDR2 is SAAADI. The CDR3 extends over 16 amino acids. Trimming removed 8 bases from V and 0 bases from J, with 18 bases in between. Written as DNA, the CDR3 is TGCGCCAGCGCCCAAGAGAGGGCCCCTAGCACAGATACGCAGTATTTT. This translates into CASAQERAPSTDTQYF.

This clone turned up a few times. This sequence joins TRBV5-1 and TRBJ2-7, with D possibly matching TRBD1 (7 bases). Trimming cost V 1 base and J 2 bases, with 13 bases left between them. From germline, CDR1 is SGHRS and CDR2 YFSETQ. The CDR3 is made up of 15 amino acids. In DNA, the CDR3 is TGCGCCAGCAGCTTGCACGGGGGACAGACCTACGAGCAGTACTTC. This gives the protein CASSLHGGQTYEQYF.

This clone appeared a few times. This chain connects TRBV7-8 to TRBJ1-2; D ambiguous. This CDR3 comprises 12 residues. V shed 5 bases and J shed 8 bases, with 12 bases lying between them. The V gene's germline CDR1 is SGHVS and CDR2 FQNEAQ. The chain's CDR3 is CASSPRTGGYTF. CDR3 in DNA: TGTGCCAGCAGCCCGCGAACGGGGGGCTACACCTTC.

CDR3 nucleotide sequence: TGTGCCAGCAGCCTTACCGGGACAGGGACCGCTAGAGGCTACACCTTC. Its protein product is CASSLTGTGTARGYTF. The chain links TRBV3-1 (or the pseudogene TRBV3-2) to TRBJ1-2; 9 nucleotides agree with TRBD1. CDR1 and CDR2 from the germline V gene are LGHDT and YNNKEL (reference sequence). J was trimmed by 8 bases and V by 4 bases; bases with no gene match: 14. The CDR3 consists of 16 residues.

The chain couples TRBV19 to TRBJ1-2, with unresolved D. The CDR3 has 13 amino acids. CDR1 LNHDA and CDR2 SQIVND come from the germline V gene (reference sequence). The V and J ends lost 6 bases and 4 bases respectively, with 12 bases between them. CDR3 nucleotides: TGTGCCAGTAGCCCTACGAGTCTCTATGGCTACACCTTC. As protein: CASSPTSLYGYTF. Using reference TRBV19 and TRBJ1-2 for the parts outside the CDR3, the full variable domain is DGGITQSPKYLFRKEGQNVTLSCEQNLNHDAMYWYRQDPGQGLRLIYYSQIVNDFQKGDIAEGYSVSREKKESFPLTVTSAQKNPTAFYLCASSPTSLYGYTFGSGTRLTVV.

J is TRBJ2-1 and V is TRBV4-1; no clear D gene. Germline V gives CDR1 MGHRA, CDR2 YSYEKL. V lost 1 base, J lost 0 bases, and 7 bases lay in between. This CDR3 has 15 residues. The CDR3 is CASSQGPSSYNEQFF. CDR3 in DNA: TGCGCCAGCAGCCAAGGTCCCAGCTCCTACAATGAGCAGTTCTTC.

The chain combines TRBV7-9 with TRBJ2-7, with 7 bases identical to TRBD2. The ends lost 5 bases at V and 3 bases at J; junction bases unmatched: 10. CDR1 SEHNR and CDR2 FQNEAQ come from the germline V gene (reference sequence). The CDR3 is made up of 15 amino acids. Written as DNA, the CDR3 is TGTGCCAGCAGCATTCCGTCTAGCGGCCTCTACGAGCAGTACTTC. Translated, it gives CASSIPSSGLYEQYF. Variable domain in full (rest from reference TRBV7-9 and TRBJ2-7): DTGVSQNPRHKITKRGQNVTFRCDPISEHNRLYWYRQTLGQGPEFLTYFQNEAQLEKSRLLSDRFSAERPKGSFSTLEIQRTEQGDSAMYLCASSIPSSGLYEQYFGPGTRLTVT.

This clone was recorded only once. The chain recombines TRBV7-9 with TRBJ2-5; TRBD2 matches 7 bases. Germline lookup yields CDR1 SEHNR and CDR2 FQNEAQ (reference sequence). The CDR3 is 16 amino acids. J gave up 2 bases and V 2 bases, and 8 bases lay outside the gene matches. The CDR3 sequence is CASSLTETSLQETQYF. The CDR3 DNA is TGTGCCAGCAGCTTAACCGAGACTAGCCTACAAGAGACCCAGTACTTC.

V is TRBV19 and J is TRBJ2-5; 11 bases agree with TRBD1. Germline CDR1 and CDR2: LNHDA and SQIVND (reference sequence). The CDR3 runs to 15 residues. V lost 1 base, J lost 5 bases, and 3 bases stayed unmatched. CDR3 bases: TGTGCCAGTAGTATAGCGGGACAGGGGGGGGAGACCCAGTACTTC. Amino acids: CASSIAGQGGETQYF.

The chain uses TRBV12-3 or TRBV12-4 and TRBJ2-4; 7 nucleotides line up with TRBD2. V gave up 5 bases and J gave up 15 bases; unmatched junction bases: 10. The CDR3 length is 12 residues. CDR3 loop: CASSLSGTTAYF. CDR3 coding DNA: TGTGCCAGCAGTCTCTCCGGGACTACGGCGTACTTC.

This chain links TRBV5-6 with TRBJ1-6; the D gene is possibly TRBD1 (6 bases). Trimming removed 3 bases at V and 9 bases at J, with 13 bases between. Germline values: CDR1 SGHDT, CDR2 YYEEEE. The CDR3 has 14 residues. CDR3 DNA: TGTGCCAGCAGCTCCGACCCAGGGGTTTCACCCCTCCACTTT. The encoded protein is CASSSDPGVSPLHF.

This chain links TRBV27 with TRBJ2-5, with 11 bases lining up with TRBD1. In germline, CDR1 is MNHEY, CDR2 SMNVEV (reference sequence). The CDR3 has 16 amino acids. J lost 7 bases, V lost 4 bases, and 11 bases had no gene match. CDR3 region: CASSSRGTGGPGTQYF. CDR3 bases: TGTGCCAGCAGTTCTCGTGGGACAGGGGGGCCGGGGACCCAGTACTTC.